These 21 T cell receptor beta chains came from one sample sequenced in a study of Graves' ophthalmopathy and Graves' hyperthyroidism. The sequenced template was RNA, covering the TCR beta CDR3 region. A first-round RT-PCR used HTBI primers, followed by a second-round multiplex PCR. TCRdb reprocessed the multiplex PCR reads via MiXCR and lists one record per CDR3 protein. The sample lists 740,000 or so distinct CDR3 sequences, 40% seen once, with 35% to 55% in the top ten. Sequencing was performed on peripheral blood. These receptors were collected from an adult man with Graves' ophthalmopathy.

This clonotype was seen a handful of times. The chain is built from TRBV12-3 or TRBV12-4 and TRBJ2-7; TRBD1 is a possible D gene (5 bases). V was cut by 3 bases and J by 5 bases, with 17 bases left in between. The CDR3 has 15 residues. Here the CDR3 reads CASSFPLARVDEQYF. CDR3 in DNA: TGTGCCAGCAGTTTCCCCCTGGCCAGGGTCGACGAGCAGTACTTC.

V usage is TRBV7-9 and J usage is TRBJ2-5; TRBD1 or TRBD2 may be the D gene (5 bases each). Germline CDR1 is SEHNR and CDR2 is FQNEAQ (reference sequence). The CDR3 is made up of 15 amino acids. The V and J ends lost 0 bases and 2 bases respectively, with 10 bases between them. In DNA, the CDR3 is TGTGCCAGCAGCTTAGCGGCGTGGGGGCAAGAGACCCAGTACTTC. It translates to CASSLAAWGQETQYF.

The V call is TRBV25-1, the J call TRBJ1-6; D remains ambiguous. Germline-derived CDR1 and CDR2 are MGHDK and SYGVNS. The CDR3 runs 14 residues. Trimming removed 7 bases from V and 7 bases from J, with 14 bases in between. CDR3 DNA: TGTGCCAGCAACGAGAACGGGGTGAATTCACCCCTCCACTTT. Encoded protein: CASNENGVNSPLHF.

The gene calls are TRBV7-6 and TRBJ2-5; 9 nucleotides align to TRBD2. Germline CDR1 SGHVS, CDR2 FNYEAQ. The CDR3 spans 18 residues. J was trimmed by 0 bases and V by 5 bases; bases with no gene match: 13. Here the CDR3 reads CASSQEVSGSGDQETQYF. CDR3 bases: TGTGCCAGCAGCCAAGAGGTTAGCGGGAGTGGGGACCAAGAGACCCAGTACTTC. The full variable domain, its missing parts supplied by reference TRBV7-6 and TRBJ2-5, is GAGVSQSPRYKVTKRGQDVALRCDPISGHVSLYWYRQALGQGPEFLTYFNYEAQQDKSGLPNDRFSAERPEGSISTLTIQRTEQRDSAMYRCASSQEVSGSGDQETQYFGPGTRLLVL.

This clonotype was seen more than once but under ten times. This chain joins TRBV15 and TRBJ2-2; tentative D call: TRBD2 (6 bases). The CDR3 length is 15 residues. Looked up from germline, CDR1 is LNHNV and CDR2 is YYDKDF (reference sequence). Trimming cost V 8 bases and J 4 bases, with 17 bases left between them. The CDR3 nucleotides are TGTGCCACCCAATCGGGACTCCCGACCACCGGGGAGCTGTTTTTT. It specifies CATQSGLPTTGELFF. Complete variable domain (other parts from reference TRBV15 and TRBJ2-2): DAMVIQNPRYQVTQFGKPVTLSCSQTLNHNVMYWYQQKSSQAPKLLFHYYDKDFNNEADTPDNFQSRRPNTSFCFLDIRSPGLGDTAMYLCATQSGLPTTGELFFGEGSRLTVL.

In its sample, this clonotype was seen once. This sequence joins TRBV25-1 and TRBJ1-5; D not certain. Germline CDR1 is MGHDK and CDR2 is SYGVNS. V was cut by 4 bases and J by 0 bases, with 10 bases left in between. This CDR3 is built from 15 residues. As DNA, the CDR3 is TGTGCCAGCAGTGCTACTAGGGATAGCAATCAGCCCCAGCATTTT. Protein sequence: CASSATRDSNQPQHF.

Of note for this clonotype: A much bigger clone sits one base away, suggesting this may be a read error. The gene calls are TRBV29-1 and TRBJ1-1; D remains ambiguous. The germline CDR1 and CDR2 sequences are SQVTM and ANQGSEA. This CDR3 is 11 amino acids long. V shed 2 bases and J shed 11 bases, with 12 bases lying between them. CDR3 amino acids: CSVELLQDAFF. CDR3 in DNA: TGCAGCGTTGAATTGCTCCAAGACGCTTTCTTT.

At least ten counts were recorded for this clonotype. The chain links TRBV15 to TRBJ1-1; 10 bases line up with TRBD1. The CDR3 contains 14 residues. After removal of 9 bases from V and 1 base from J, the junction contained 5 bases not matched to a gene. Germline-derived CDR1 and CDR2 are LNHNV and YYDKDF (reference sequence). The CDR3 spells CATARDRGNTEAFF. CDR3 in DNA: TGTGCCACGGCGCGGGACAGGGGGAACACTGAAGCTTTCTTT.

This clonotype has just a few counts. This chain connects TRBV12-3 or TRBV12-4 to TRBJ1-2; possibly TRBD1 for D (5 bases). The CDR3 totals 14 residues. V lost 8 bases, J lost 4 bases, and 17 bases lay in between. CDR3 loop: CASQARQSIYGYTF. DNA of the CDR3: TGTGCCAGCCAAGCGAGACAGTCGATCTATGGCTACACCTTC.

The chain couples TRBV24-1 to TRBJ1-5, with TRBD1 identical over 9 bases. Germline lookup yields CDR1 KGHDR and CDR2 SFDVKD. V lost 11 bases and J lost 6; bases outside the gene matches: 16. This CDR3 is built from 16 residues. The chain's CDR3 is CASSRPWGQGGQPQHF. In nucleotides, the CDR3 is TGTGCCAGCAGCCGACCGTGGGGACAGGGCGGTCAGCCCCAGCATTTT.

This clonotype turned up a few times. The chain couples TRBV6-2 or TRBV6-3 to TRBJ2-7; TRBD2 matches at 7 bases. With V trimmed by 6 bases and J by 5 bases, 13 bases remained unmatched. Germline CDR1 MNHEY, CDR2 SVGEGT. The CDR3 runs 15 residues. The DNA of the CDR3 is TGTGCCAGCAGCCCCAGGCGGGAGTACATCCACGAGCAGTACTTC. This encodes CASSPRREYIHEQYF.

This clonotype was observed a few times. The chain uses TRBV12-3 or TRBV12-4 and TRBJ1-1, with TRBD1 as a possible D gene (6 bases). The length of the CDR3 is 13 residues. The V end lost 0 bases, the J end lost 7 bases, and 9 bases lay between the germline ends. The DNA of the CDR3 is TGTGCCAGCAGTTTAGCTAGGACAGTTGAAGCTTTCTTT. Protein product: CASSLARTVEAFF.

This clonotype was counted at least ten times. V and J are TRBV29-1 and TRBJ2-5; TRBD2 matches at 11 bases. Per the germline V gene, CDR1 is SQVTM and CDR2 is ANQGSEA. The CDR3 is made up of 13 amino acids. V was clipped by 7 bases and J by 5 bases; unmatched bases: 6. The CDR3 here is CSDTLAGGETQYF. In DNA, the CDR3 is TGCAGCGACACTCTAGCGGGGGGTGAGACCCAGTACTTC.

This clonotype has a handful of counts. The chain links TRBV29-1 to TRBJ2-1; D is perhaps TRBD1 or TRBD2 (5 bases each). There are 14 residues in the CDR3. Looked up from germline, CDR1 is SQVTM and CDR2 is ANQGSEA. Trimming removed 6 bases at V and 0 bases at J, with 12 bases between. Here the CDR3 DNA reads TGCAGCGTAAGGGACGCACGCTCCTACAATGAGCAGTTCTTC. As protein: CSVRDARSYNEQFF.

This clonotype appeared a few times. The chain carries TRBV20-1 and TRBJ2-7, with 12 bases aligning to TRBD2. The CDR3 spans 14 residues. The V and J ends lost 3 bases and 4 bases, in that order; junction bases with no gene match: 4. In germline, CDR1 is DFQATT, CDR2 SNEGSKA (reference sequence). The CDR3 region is CSARKTSGRYEQYF. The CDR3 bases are TGCAGTGCTAGGAAAACTAGCGGGAGGTACGAGCAGTACTTC.

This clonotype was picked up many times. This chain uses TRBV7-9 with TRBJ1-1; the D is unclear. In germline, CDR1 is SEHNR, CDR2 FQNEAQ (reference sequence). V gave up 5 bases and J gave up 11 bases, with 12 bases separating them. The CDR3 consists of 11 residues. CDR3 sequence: CASSPQQVAFF. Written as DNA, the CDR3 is TGTGCCAGCAGCCCCCAGCAGGTGGCTTTCTTT.

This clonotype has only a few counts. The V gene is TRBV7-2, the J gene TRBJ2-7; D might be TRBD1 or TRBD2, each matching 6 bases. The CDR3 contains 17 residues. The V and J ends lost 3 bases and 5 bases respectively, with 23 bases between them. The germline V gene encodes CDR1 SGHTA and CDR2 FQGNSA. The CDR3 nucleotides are TGTGCCAGCAGCTTGGAGGGGCCCCTGAGGGGGTACGACGAGCAGTACTTC. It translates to CASSLEGPLRGYDEQYF.

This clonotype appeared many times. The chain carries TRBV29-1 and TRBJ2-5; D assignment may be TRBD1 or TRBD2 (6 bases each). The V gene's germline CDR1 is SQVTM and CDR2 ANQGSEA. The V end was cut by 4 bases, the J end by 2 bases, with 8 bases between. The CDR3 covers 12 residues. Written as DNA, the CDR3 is TGCAGCGTTGGGGGGGCTCAAGAGACCCAGTACTTC. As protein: CSVGGAQETQYF. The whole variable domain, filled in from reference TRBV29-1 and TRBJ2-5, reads SAVISQKPSRDICQRGTSLTIQCQVDSQVTMMFWYRQQPGQSLTLIATANQGSEATYESGFVIDKFPISRPNLTFSTLTVSNMSPEDSSIYLCSVGGAQETQYFGPGTRLLVL.

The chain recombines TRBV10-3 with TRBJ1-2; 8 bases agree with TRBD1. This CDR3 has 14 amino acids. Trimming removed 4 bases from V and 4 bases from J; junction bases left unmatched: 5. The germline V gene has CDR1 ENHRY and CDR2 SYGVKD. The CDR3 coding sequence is TGTGCCATCAGTGGAGACAGGGGTTCCTATGGCTACACCTTC. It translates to CAISGDRGSYGYTF.

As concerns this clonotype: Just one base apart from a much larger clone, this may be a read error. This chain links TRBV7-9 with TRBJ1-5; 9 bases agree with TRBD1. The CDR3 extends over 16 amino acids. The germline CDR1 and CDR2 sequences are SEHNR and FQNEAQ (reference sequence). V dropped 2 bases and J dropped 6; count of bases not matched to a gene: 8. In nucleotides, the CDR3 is TGTGCCAGCAGCTTAATGTCGGACAGGGGCAGTCAGCCCCAGCATTTT. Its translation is CASSLMSDRGSQPQHF.

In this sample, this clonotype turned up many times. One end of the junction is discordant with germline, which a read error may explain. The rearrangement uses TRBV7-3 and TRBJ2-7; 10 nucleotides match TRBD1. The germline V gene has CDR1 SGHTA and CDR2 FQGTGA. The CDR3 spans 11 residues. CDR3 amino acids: CASSYSGTGDF. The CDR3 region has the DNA TGTGCCAGCAGCTACTCCGGGACAGGGGACTTC.